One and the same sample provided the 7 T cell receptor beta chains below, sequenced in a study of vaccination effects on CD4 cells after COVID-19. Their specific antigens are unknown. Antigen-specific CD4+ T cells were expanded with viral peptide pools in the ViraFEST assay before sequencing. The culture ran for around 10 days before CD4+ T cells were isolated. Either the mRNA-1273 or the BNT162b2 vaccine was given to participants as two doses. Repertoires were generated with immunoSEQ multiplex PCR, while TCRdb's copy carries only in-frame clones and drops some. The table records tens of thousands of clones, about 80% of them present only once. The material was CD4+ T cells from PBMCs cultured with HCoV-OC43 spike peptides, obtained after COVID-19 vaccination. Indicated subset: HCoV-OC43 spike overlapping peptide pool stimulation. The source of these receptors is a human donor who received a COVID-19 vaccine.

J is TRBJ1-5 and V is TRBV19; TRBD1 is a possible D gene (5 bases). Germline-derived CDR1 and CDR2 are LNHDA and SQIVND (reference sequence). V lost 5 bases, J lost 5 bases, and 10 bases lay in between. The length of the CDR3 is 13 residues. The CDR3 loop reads CASSAEGDQPQHF. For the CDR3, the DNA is TGTGCCAGTAGTGCCGAAGGGGATCAGCCCCAGCATTTT. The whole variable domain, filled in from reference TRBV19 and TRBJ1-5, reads DGGITQSPKYLFRKEGQNVTLSCEQNLNHDAMYWYRQDPGQGLRLIYYSQIVNDFQKGDIAEGYSVSREKKESFPLTVTSAQKNPTAFYLCASSAEGDQPQHFGDGTRLSIL.

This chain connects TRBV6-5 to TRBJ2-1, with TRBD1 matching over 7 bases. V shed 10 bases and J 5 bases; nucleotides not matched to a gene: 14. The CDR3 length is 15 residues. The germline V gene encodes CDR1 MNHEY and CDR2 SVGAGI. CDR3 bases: TGTGCCACTCAGCCAGGGGGTTCGGGGAACAATGAGCAGTTCTTC. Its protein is CATQPGGSGNNEQFF.

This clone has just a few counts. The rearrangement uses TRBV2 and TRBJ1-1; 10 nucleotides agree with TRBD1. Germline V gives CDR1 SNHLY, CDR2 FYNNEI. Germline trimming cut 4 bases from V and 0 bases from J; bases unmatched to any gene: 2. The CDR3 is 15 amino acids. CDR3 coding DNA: TGTGCCAGCAGTGTCGGACAGGGGGTGAACACTGAAGCTTTCTTT. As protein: CASSVGQGVNTEAFF.

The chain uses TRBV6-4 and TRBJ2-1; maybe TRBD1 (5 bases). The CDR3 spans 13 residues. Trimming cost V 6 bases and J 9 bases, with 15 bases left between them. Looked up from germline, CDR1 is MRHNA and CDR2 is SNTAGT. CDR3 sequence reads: CASSPRAEAEQFF. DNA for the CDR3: TGTGCCAGCAGCCCCAGGGCAGAGGCTGAGCAGTTCTTC.

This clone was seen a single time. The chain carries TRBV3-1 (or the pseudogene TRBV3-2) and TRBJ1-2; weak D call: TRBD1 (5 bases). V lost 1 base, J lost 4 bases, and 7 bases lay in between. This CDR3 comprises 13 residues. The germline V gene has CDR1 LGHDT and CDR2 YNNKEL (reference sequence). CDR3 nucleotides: TGTGCCAGCAGCCAAGTAGGGGTCTATGGCTACACCTTC. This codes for CASSQVGVYGYTF.

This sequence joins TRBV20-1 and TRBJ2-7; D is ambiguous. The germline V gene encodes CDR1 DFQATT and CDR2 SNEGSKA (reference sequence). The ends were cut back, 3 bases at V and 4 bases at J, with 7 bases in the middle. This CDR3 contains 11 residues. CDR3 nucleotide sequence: TGCAGTGCTAGCACCCAATACGAGCAGTACGTC. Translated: CSASTQYEQYV.

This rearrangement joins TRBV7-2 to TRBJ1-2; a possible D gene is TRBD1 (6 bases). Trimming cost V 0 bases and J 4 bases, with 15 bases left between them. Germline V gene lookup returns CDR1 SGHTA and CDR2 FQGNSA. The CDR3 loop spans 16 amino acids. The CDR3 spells CASSLAPGGLGYGYTF. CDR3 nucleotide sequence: TGTGCCAGCAGCTTAGCTCCCGGGGGGCTCGGCTATGGCTACACCTTC. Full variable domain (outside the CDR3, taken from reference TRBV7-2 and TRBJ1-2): GAGVSQSPSNKVTEKGKDVELRCDPISGHTALYWYRQSLGQGLEFLIYFQGNSAPDKSGLPSDRFSAERTGGSVSTLTIQRTQQEDSAVYLCASSLAPGGLGYGYTFGSGTRLTVV.